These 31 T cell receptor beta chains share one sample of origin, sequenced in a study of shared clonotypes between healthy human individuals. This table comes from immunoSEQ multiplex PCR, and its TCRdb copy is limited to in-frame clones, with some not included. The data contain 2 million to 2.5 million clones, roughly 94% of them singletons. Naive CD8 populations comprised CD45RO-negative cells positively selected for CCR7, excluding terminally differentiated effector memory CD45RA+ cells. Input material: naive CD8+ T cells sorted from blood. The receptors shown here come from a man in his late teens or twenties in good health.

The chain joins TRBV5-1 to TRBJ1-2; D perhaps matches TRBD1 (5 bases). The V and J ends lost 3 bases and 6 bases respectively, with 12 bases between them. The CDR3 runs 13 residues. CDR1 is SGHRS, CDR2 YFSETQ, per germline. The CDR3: CASSSGGSDGYTF. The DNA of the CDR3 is TGCGCCAGCAGCTCCGGGGGTAGCGATGGCTACACCTTC.

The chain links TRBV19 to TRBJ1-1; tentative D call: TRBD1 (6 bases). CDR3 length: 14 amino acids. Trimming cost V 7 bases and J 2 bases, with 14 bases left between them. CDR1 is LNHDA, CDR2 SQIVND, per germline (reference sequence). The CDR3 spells CASTYIGGNTEAFF. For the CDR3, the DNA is TGTGCCAGTACCTATATCGGGGGCAACACTGAAGCTTTCTTT.

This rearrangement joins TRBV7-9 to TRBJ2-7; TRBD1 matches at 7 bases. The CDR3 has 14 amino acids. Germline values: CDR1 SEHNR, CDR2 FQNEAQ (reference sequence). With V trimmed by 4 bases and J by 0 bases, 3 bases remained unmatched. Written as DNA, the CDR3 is TGTGCCAGCAGCTCGGACAGGATCTCCTACGAGCAGTACTTC. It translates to CASSSDRISYEQYF.

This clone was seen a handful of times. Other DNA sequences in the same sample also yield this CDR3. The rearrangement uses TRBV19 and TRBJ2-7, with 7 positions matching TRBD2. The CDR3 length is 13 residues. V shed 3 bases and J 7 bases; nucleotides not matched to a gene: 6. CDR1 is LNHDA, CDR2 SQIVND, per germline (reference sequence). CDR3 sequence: CASSIDGEGEQYF. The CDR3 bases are TGTGCCAGTAGTATCGACGGGGAGGGGGAGCAGTACTTC.

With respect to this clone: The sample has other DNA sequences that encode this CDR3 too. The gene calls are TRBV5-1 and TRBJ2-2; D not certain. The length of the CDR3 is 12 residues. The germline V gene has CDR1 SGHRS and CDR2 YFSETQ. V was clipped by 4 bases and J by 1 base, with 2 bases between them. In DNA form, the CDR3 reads TGCGCCAGCAGCGTGAACACCGGGGAGCTGTTTTTT. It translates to CASSVNTGELFF.

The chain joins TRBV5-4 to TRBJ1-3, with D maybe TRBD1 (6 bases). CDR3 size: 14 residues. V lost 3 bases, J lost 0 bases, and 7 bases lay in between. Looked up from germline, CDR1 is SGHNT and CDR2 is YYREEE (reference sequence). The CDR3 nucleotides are TGTGCCAGCAGCTGGGACATCTCTGGAAACACCATATATTTT. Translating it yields CASSWDISGNTIYF.

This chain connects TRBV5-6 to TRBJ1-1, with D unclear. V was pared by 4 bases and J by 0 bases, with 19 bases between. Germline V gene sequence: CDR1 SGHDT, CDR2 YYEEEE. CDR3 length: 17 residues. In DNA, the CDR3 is TGTGCCAGCAGCAAGACGCCTCTAGGCTTCATGAACACTGAAGCTTTCTTT. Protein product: CASSKTPLGFMNTEAFF.

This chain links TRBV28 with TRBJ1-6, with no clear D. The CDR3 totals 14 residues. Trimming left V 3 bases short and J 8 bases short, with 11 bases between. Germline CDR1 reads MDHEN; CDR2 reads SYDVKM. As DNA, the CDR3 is TGTGCCAGCAGTTTCCTATCGGGCGATTCACCCCTCCACTTT. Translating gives CASSFLSGDSPLHF. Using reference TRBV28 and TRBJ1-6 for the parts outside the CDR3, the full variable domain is DVKVTQSSRYLVKRTGEKVFLECVQDMDHENMFWYRQDPGLGLRLIYFSYDVKMKEKGDIPEGYSVSREKKERFSLILESASTNQTSMYLCASSFLSGDSPLHFGNGTRLTVT.

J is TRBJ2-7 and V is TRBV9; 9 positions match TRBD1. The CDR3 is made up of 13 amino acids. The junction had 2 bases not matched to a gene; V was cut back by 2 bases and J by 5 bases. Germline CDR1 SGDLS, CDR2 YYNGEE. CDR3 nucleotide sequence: TGTGCCAGCAGCGTCGGGACAGGGCACGAGCAGTACTTC. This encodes CASSVGTGHEQYF.

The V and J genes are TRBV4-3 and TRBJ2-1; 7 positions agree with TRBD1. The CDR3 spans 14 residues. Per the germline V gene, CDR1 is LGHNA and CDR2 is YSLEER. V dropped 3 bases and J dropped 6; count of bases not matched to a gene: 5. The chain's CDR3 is CASSHIEGANEQFF. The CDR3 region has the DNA TGCGCCAGCAGCCATATTGAGGGGGCCAATGAGCAGTTCTTC.

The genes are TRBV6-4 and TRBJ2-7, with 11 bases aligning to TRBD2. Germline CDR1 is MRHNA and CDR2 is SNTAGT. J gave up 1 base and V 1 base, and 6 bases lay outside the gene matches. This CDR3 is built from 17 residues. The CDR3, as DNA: TGTGCCAGCAGTGACTGCCCTAGCGGGAGGCCATCCTACGAGCAGTACTTC. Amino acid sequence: CASSDCPSGRPSYEQYF.

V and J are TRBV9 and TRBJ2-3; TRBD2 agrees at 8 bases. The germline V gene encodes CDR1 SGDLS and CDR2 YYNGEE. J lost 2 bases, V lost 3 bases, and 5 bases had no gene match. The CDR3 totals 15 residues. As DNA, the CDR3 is TGTGCCAGCAGCGACCACGGGGGGGACACAGATACGCAGTATTTT. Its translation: CASSDHGGDTDTQYF.

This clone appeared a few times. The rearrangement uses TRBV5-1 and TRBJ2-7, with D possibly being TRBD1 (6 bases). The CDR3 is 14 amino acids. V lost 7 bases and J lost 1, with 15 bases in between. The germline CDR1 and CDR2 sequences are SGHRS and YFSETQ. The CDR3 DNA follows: TGCGCCAGCCGGTCGAGGACAGAGTCCTACGAGCAGTACTTC. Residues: CASRSRTESYEQYF.

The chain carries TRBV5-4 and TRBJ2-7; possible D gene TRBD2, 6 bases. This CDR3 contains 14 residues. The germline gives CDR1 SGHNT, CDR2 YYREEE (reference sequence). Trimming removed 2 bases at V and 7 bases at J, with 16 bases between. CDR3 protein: CASSFAGGVREQYF. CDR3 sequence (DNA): TGTGCCAGCAGCTTCGCCGGGGGAGTGAGAGAGCAGTACTTC.

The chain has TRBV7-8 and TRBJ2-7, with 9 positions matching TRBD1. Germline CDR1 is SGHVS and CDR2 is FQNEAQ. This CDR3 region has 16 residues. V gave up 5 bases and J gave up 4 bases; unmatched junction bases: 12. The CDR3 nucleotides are TGTGCCAGCAGCCTACGGGACAGGGTTTCGGGGTACGAGCAGTACTTC. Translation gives CASSLRDRVSGYEQYF.

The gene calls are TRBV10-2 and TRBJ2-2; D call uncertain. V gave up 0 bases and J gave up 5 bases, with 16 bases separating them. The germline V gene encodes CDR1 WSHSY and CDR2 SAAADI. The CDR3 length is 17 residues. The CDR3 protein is CASSESTLSLGTGELFF. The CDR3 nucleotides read TGCGCCAGCAGTGAGTCGACTTTGTCCTTGGGGACCGGGGAGCTGTTTTTT.

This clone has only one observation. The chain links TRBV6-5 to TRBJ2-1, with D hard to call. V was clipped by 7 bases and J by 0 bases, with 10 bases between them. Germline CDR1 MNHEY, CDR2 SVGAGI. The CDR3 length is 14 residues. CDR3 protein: CASKKHDSYNEQFF. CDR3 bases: TGTGCCAGCAAGAAACACGACTCCTACAATGAGCAGTTCTTC.

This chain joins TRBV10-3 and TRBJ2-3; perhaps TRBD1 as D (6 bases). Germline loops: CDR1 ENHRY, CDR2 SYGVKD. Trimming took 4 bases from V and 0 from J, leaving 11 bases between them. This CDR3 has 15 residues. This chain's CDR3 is CAISATGSSTDTQYF. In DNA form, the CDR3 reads TGTGCCATCAGTGCGACAGGTTCTAGCACAGATACGCAGTATTTT.

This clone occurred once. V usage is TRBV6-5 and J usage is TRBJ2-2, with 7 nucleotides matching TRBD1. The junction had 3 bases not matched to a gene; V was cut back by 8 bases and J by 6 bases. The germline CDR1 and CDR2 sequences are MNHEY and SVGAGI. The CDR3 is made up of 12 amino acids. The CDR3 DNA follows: TGTGCCAGCGAGGGGGCGCCCGGGGAGCTGTTTTTT. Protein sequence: CASEGAPGELFF.

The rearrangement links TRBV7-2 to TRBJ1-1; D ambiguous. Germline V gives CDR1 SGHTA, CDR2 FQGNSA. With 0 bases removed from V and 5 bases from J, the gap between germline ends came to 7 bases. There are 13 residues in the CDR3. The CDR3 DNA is TGTGCCAGCAGCTTAGCGCCCAAAACTGAAGCTTTCTTT. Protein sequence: CASSLAPKTEAFF.

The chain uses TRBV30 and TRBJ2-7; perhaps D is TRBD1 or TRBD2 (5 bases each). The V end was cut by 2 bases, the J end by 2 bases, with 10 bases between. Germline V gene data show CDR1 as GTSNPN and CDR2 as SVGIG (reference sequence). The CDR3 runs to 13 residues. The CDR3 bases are TGTGCCTGGAGTTGGGGGAGCACCTACGAGCAGTACTTC. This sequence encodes CAWSWGSTYEQYF. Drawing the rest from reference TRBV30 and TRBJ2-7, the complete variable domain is SQTIHQWPATLVQPVGSPLSLECTVEGTSNPNLYWYRQAAGRGLQLLFYSVGIGQISSEVPQNLSASRPQDRQFILSSKKLLLSDSGFYLCAWSWGSTYEQYFGPGTRLTVT.

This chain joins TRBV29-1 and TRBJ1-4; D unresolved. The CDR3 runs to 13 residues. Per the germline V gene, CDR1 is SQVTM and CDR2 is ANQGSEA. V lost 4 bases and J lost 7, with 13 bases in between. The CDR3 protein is CSVGEWGSEKLFF. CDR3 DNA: TGCAGCGTTGGAGAGTGGGGTAGTGAAAAACTGTTTTTT.

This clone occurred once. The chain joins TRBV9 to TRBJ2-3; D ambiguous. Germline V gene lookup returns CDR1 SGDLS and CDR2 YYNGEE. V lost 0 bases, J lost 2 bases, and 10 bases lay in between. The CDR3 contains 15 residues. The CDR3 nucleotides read TGTGCCAGCAGCGTAGAGGCCAGAGACACAGATACGCAGTATTTT. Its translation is CASSVEARDTDTQYF.

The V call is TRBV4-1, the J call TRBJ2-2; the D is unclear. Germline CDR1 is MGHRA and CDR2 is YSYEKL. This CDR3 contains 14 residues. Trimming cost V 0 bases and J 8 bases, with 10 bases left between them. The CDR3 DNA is TGCGCCAGCAGCCAAGATCCCTTAATGGGGGAGCTGTTTTTT. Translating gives CASSQDPLMGELFF.

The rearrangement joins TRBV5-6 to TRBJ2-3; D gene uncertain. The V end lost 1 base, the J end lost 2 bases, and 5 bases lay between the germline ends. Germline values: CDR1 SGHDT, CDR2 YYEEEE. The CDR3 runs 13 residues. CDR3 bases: TGTGCCAGCAGCTTGACCCCCACAGATACGCAGTATTTT. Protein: CASSLTPTDTQYF.

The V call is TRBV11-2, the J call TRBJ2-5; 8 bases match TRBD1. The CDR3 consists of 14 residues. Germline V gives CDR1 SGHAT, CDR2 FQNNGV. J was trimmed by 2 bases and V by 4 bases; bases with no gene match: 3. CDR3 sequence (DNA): TGTGCCAGCAGCTATTGGACAGGGCAAGAGACCCAGTACTTC. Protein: CASSYWTGQETQYF.

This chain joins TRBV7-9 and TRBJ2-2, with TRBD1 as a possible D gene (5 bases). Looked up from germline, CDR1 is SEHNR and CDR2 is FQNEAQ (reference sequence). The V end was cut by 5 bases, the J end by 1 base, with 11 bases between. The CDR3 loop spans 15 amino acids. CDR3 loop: CASSPGQGNTGELFF. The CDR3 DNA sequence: TGTGCCAGCAGCCCAGGGCAGGGGAACACCGGGGAGCTGTTTTTT.

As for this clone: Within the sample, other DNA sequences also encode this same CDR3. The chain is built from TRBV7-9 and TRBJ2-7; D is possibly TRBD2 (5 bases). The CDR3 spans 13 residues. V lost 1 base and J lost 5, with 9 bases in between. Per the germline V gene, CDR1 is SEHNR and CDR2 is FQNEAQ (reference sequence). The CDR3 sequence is CASSLVEGDEQYF. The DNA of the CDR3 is TGTGCCAGCAGCTTAGTTGAGGGAGACGAGCAGTACTTC.

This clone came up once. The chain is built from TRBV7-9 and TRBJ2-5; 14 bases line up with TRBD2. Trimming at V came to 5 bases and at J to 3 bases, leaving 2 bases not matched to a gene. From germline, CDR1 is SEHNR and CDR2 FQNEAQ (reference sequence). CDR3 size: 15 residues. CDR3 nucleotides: TGTGCCAGCAGCCCGGGACTAGCGGGGGAAGAGACCCAGTACTTC. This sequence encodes CASSPGLAGEETQYF.

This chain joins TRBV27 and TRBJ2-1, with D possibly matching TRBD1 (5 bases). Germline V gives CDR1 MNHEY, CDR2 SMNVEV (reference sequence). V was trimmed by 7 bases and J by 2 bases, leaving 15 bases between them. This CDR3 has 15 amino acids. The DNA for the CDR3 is TGTGCCAGCACCTTCCAGGGCGGAGCCTACAATGAGCAGTTCTTC. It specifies CASTFQGGAYNEQFF.

In DNA, the CDR3 is TGTGCCAGCAGTTTATCCCGGGGGGCAGGGCCCGGGGAGCTGTTTTTT. This codes for CASSLSRGAGPGELFF. The chain employs TRBV27 and TRBJ2-2; a weak D match, TRBD2 (7 bases). Germline V gene data show CDR1 as MNHEY and CDR2 as SMNVEV (reference sequence). Trimming took 0 bases from V and 6 from J, leaving 14 bases between them. The CDR3 has 16 residues.